These 10 T cell receptor beta chains originate from one sample sequenced in a study of cytomegalovirus exposure and HLA in healthy donors (dated by TCRdb to the late 2010s). Receptor amplification or capture employed the immunoSEQ multiplex PCR assay. A mixture of 60 forward primers for TCR Vbeta segments and 13 reverse primers for TCR Jbeta segments was used in the multiplex PCR. In its TCRdb copy, this immuneACCESS table keeps in-frame sequences only and misses some clones. Where compared with another copy, unresolved V genes explain less than half of these, and the others have no known cause. The sample records 150,000 to 200,000 clones, 81% of which are singletons. Of the sample, around 2% is held by the ten largest clones. The sample consisted of PBMCs. Receptors were obtained from a man between 18 and 29 years old in good health and CMV-seronegative.

This chain joins TRBV28 and TRBJ2-1, with D unclear. In germline, CDR1 is MDHEN, CDR2 SYDVKM. This CDR3 has 12 residues. Trimming pared 8 bases from V and 8 bases from J, leaving 13 bases between. Here the CDR3 reads CASDRGSYEQFF. For the CDR3, the DNA is TGTGCCAGCGATAGAGGTAGCTATGAGCAGTTCTTC.

This clone was detected only once. In DNA, the CDR3 is TGTGCCAGCAGCTTAGATGGACAGCCTATTGGAGAGACCCAGTACTTC. Residues: CASSLDGQPIGETQYF. The J gene is TRBJ2-5, the V gene TRBV7-2; D is perhaps TRBD1 (6 bases). With 1 base removed from V and 4 bases from J, the gap between germline ends came to 16 bases. The CDR3 is 16 amino acids. Germline-derived CDR1 and CDR2 are SGHTA and FQGNSA. The entire variable domain, with the rest obtained from reference TRBV7-2 and TRBJ2-5, is as follows: GAGVSQSPSNKVTEKGKDVELRCDPISGHTALYWYRQSLGQGLEFLIYFQGNSAPDKSGLPSDRFSAERTGGSVSTLTIQRTQQEDSAVYLCASSLDGQPIGETQYFGPGTRLLVL.

The rearrangement joins TRBV28 to TRBJ2-3, with 10 bases identical to TRBD2. Trimming at V came to 5 bases and at J to 2 bases, leaving 13 bases not matched to a gene. The CDR3 length is 18 residues. Germline V lookup: CDR1 MDHEN, CDR2 SYDVKM. In DNA, the CDR3 is TGTGCCAGCAGTCCTGGCCAGCGGGGGGGCCGAATCACAGATACGCAGTATTTT. As protein: CASSPGQRGGRITDTQYF.

The rearrangement joins TRBV7-2 to TRBJ2-7, with 7 bases lining up with TRBD1. The CDR3 is 15 amino acids. Per the germline V gene, CDR1 is SGHTA and CDR2 is FQGNSA. The trim removed 0 bases at V and 4 bases at J, leaving 6 bases unmatched. The CDR3, as DNA: TGTGCCAGCAGCTTAGCCCGGGACAGCTTATACGAGCAGTACTTC. Protein product: CASSLARDSLYEQYF.

The chain employs TRBV9 and TRBJ2-1; 8 nucleotides agree with TRBD1. After removal of 4 bases from V and 0 bases from J, the junction contained 6 bases not matched to a gene. Germline V gives CDR1 SGDLS, CDR2 YYNGEE. CDR3 length: 16 residues. DNA of the CDR3: TGTGCCAGCAGCCCTACAGGGGGAGCCTCCTACAATGAGCAGTTCTTC. Translated, it gives CASSPTGGASYNEQFF.

The rearrangement joins TRBV2 to TRBJ1-6; D ambiguous. CDR3 length: 15 amino acids. Trimming took 4 bases from V and 5 from J, leaving 12 bases between them. Germline CDR1 and CDR2: SNHLY and FYNNEI. The CDR3 reads CASSGVARNNSPLHF. The CDR3 DNA is TGTGCCAGCAGTGGGGTCGCCAGGAATAATTCACCCCTCCACTTT.

The chain is built from TRBV30 and TRBJ2-5, with 8 bases identical to TRBD1. The DNA end is a closer match to TRBJ2-7, so the J assignment may be wrong. The CDR3 consists of 14 residues. The germline V gene has CDR1 GTSNPN and CDR2 SVGIG (reference sequence). CDR3 protein: CAWSAGGTSYEQYF. CDR3 in DNA: TGTGCCTGGAGTGCAGGGGGCACGTCCTACGAGCAGTACTTC.

The V gene is TRBV6-1, the J gene TRBJ1-4; 11 nucleotides agree with TRBD1. The CDR3 has 15 residues. Germline CDR1 reads MNHNS; CDR2 reads SASEGT. Trimming cost V 6 bases and J 8 bases; bases outside gene matches: 8. The CDR3 reads CASRILDRGHEKLFF. CDR3 DNA sequence: TGTGCCAGCAGGATTCTGGACAGGGGGCACGAAAAACTGTTTTTT.

The rearrangement joins TRBV10-3 to TRBJ1-4, with D maybe TRBD1 (5 bases). Germline lookup yields CDR1 ENHRY and CDR2 SYGVKD. V was clipped by 6 bases and J by 0 bases, with 11 bases between them. This CDR3 has 15 amino acids. Written as DNA, the CDR3 is TGTGCCATCAGCCCCGACAGCACAACTAATGAAAAACTGTTTTTT. Its translation is CAISPDSTTNEKLFF.

Turning to this clone: Germline and junction disagree at one end, which may indicate a read error. The CDR3 region is CASSIAEAGRGGEQFF. The CDR3 DNA sequence: TGTGCCAGCAGCATAGCCGAAGCTGGAAGGGGGGGTGAGCAGTTCTTC. The rearrangement uses TRBV7-8 and TRBJ2-1; D might be TRBD2 (7 bases). Germline assignment: CDR1 SGHVS and CDR2 FQNEAQ. The CDR3 loop spans 16 amino acids.